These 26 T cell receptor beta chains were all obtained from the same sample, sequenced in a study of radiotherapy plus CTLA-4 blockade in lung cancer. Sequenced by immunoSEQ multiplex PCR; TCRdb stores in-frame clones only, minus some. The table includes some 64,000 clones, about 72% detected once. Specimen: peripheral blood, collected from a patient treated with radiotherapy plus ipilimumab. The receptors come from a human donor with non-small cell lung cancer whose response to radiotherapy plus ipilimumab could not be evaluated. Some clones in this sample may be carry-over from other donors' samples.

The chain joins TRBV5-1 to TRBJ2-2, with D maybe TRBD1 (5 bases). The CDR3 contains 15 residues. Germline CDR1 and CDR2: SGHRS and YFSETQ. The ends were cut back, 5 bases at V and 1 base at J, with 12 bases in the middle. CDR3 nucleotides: TGCGCCAGCAGAGTGACAGCATTGAACACCGGGGAGCTGTTTTTT. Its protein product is CASRVTALNTGELFF.

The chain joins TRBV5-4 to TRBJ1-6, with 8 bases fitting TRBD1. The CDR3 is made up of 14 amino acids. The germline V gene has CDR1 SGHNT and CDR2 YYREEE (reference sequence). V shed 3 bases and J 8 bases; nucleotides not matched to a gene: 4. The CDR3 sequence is CASSSDRGYSPLHF. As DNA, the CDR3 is TGTGCCAGCAGCTCCGACAGGGGTTATTCACCCCTCCACTTT.

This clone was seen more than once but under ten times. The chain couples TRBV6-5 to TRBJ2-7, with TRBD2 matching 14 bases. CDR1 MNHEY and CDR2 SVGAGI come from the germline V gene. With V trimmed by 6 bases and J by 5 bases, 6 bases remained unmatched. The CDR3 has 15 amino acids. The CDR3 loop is CASSFGLAGGHEQYF. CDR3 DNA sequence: TGTGCCAGCAGCTTCGGACTAGCGGGGGGACACGAGCAGTACTTC.

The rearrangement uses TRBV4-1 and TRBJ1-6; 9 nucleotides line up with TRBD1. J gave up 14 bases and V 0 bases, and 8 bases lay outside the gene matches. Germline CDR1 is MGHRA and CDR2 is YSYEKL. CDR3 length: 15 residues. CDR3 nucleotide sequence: TGCGCCAGCAGCCAAGACTGGGACAGGGTAAGGACCCTCCACTTT. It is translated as CASSQDWDRVRTLHF.

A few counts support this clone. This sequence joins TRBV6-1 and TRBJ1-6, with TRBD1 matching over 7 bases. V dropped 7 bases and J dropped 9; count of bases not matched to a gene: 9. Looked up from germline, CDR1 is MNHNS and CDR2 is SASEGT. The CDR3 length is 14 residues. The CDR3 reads CASNFPGQLSPLHF. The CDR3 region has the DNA TGTGCCAGCAATTTTCCGGGACAGCTTTCACCCCTCCACTTT.

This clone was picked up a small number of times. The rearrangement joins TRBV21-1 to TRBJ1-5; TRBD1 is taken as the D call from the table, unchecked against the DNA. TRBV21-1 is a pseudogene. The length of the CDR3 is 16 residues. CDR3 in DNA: TGTGCCAGCAGCAAAGAGGACAGGGCGAGCAATCAGCCCCAGCATTTT. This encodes CASSKEDRASNQPQHF.

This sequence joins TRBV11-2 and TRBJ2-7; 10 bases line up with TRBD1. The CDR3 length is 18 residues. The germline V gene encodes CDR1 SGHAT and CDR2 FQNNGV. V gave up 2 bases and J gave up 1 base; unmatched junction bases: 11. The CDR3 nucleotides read TGTGCCAGCAGCTTAAGTCTCCCGGGACAGGGGTTTTCCTACGAGCAGTACTTC. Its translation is CASSLSLPGQGFSYEQYF.

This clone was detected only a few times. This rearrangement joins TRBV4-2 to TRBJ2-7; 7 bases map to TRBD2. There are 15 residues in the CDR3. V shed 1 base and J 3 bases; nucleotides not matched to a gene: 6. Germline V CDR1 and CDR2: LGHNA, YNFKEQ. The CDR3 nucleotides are TGTGCCAGCAGCCAAGGGCTAGCGGCCCGCTACGAGCAGTACTTC. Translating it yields CASSQGLAARYEQYF.

The CDR3 nucleotides are TGTGCCAGCACCTCAGGGCTAGCGGGGGCTGGGAATGAGCAGTTCTTC. Its protein product is CASTSGLAGAGNEQFF. This sequence joins TRBV28 and TRBJ2-1; 10 bases match TRBD2. J gave up 7 bases and V 7 bases, and 13 bases lay outside the gene matches. The CDR3 covers 16 residues. Germline CDR1 and CDR2: MDHEN and SYDVKM.

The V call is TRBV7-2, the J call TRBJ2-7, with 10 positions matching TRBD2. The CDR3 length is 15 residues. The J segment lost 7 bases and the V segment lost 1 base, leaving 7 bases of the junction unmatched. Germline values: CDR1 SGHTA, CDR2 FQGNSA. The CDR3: CASSLGPSGGWEQYF. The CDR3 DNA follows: TGTGCCAGCAGCTTAGGCCCTAGCGGGGGTTGGGAGCAGTACTTC.

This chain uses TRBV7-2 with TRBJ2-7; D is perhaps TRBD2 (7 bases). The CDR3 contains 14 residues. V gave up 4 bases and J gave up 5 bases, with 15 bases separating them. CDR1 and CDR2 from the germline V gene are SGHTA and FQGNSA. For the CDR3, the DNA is TGTGCCAGCAGCTCCACGGGGGGCCCCCACGAGCAGTACTTC. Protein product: CASSSTGGPHEQYF.

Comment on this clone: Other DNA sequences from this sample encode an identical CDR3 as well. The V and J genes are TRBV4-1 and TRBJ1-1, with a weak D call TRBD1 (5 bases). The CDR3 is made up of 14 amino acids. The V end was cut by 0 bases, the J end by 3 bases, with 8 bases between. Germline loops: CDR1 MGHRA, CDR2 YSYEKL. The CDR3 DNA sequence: TGCGCCAGCAGCCAAGAATGGGGCGACACTGAAGCTTTCTTT. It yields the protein CASSQEWGDTEAFF.

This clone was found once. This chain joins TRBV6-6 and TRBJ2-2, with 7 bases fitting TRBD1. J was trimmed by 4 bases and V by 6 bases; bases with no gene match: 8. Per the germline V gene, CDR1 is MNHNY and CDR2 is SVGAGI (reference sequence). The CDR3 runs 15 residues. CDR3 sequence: CASSPNRGGTGELFF. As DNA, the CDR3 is TGTGCCAGCAGCCCTAACAGGGGTGGCACCGGGGAGCTGTTTTTT.

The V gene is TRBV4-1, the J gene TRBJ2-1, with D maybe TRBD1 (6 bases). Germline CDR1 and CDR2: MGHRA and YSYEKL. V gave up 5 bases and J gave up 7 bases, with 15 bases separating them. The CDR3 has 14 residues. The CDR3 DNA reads TGCGCCAGCAGCATACAGGGATTGGGGAATGAGCAGTTCTTC. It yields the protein CASSIQGLGNEQFF.

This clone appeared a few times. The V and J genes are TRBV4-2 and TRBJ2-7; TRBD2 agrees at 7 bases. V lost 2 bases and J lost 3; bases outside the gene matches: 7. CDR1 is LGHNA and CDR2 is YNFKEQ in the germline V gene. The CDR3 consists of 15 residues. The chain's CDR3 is CASSQLAVGGYEQYF. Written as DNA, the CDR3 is TGTGCCAGCAGCCAACTAGCGGTTGGGGGCTACGAGCAGTACTTC.

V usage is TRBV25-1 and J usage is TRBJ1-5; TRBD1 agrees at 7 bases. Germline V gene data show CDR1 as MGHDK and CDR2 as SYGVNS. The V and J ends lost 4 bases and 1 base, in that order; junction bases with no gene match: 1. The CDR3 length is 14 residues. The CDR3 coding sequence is TGTGCCAGCAGTGCAGGGGGGAGCAATCAGCCCCAGCATTTT. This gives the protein CASSAGGSNQPQHF.

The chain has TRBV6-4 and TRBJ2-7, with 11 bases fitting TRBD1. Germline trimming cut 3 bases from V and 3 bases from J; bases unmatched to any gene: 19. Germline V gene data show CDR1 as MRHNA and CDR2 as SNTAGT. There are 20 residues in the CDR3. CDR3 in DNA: TGTGCCAGCAGTGATAAGACCGTAAGCCGGGACAGGGGGAAGTGCTACGAGCAGTACTTC. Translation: CASSDKTVSRDRGKCYEQYF.

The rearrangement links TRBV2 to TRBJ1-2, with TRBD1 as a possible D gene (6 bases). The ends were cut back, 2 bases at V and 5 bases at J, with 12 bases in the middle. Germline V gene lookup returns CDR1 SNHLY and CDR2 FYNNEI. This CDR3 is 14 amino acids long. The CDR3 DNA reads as TGTGCCAGCAGTGAAAGGGGGGAGGGATATGGCTACACCTTC. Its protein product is CASSERGEGYGYTF.

CDR3 protein: CSVTGSGGNTIYF. CDR3 in DNA: TGCAGCGTGACAGGCTCTGGGGGAAACACCATATATTTT. This sequence joins TRBV29-1 and TRBJ1-3; D is possibly TRBD1 (6 bases). The CDR3 runs to 13 residues. Germline values: CDR1 SQVTM, CDR2 ANQGSEA. V shed 6 bases and J shed 4 bases, with 13 bases lying between them.

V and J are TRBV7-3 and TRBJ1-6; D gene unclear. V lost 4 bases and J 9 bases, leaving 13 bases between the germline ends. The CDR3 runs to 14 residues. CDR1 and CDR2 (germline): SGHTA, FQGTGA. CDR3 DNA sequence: TGTGCCAGCAGCTCCCTGGTCCCCGGTTCACCCCTCCACTTT. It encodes CASSSLVPGSPLHF.

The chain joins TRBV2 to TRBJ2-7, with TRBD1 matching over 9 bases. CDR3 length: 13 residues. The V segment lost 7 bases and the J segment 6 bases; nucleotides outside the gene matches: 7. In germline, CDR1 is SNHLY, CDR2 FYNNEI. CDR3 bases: TGTGCCAGCACTGACAGGGGGGTAGGCGAGCAGTACTTC. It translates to CASTDRGVGEQYF.

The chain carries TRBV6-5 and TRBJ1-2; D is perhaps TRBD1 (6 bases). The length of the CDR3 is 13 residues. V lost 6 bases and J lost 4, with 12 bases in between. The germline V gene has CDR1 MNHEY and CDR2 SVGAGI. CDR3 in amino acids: CASSLDRSYGYTF. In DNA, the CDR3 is TGTGCCAGCAGCCTCGACAGGTCCTATGGCTACACCTTC.

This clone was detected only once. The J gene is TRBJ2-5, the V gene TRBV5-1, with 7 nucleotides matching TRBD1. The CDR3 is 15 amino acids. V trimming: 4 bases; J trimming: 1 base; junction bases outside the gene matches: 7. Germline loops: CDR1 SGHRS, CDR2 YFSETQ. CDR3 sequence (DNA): TGCGCCAGCAGCCCGGACAGGCGGACCCAAGAGACCCAGTACTTC. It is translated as CASSPDRRTQETQYF.

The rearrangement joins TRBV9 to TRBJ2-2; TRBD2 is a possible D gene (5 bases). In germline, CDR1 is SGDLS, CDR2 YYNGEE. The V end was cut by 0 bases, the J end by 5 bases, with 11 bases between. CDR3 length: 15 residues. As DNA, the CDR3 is TGTGCCAGCAGCGTAGCCGGACTGGGGACCGGGGAGCTGTTTTTT. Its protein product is CASSVAGLGTGELFF. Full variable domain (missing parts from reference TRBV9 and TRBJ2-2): DSGVTQTPKHLITATGQRVTLRCSPRSGDLSVYWYQQSLDQGLQFLIQYYNGEERAKGNILERFSAQQFPDLHSELNLSSLELGDSALYFCASSVAGLGTGELFFGEGSRLTVL.

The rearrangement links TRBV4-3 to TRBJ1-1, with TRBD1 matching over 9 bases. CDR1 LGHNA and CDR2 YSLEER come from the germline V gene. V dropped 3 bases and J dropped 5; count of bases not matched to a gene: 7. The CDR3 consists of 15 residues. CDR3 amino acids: CASSQDWTGETEAFF. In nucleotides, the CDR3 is TGCGCCAGCAGCCAGGACTGGACAGGGGAGACTGAAGCTTTCTTT.

The CDR3 DNA is TGTGCCAGCAGTGTCGAACAGGCTAATGAAAAACTGTTTTTT. Encoded protein: CASSVEQANEKLFF. This sequence joins TRBV2 and TRBJ1-4, with D perhaps matching TRBD1 (5 bases). V lost 4 bases to trimming and J lost 3 bases, with 9 bases between them. Per the germline V gene, CDR1 is SNHLY and CDR2 is FYNNEI. This CDR3 has 14 amino acids. Full variable domain (remainder filled in from reference TRBV2 and TRBJ1-4): EPEVTQTPSHQVTQMGQEVILRCVPISNHLYFYWYRQILGQKVEFLVSFYNNEISEKSEIFDDQFSVERPDGSNFTLKIRSTKLEDSAMYFCASSVEQANEKLFFGSGTQLSVL.